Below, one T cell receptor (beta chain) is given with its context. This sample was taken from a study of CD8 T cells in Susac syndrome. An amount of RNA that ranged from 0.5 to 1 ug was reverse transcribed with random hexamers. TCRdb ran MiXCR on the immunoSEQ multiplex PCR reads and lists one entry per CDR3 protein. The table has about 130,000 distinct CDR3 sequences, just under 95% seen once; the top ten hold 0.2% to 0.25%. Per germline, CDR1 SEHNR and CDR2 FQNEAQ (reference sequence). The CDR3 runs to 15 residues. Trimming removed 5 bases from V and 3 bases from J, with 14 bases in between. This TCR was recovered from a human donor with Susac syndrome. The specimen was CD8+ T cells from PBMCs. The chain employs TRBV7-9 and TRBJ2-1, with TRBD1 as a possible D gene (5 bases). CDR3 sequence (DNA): TGTGCCAGCAGCGAACAGGTGGTGGGCTACAATGAGCAGTTCTTC. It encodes CASSEQVVGYNEQFF.